The 11 T cell receptor beta chains reported below all come from one sample, sequenced in a study of T cell responses to AZD1222 COVID-19 vaccine. Produced via immunoSEQ multiplex PCR; TCRdb's table is partial and in-frame only. The table has some 100,000 clones, 80% to 95% seen once. The input for sequencing was peripheral blood, taken on day 0 of AZD1222 vaccination. All receptors derive from an adult in good health.

The CDR3 sequence: CASSQGEGWPPLHF. The DNA for the CDR3 is TGTGCCAGCAGCCAAGGAGAGGGTTGGCCACCCCTCCACTTT. The chain employs TRBV3-1 (or the pseudogene TRBV3-2) and TRBJ1-6, with no clear D. The germline V and J ends were trimmed by 1 base and 11 bases, with 12 bases remaining between them. The CDR3 covers 14 residues. From germline, CDR1 is LGHDT and CDR2 YNNKEL (reference sequence).

This chain joins TRBV20-1 and TRBJ1-2; perhaps TRBD1 as D (5 bases). The V end was cut by 3 bases, the J end by 6 bases, with 17 bases between. Germline CDR1 and CDR2: DFQATT and SNEGSKA (reference sequence). The CDR3 runs to 14 residues. The CDR3 here is CSASLIGVKDGYTF. The DNA of the CDR3 is TGCAGTGCTAGTTTAATAGGGGTAAAGGATGGCTACACCTTC.

This chain uses TRBV5-6 with TRBJ2-1; 7 bases line up with TRBD1. The V gene's germline CDR1 is SGHDT and CDR2 YYEEEE. V gave up 4 bases and J gave up 7 bases; unmatched junction bases: 11. There are 15 residues in the CDR3. CDR3 protein: CASSTLQGVGNEQFF. CDR3 sequence (DNA): TGTGCCAGCAGCACCCTTCAGGGGGTGGGGAATGAGCAGTTCTTC.

The chain couples TRBV7-2 to TRBJ1-5; TRBD1 might be the D (5 bases). V was trimmed by 5 bases and J by 7 bases, leaving 15 bases between them. The germline V gene encodes CDR1 SGHTA and CDR2 FQGNSA. CDR3 length equals 14 residues. In DNA form, the CDR3 reads TGTGCCAGCAGCCCATCGGGGGGGGGACAGCCCCAGCATTTT. This encodes CASSPSGGGQPQHF.

This chain uses TRBV28 with TRBJ2-6; no clear D gene. The CDR3 is made up of 15 amino acids. Per the germline V gene, CDR1 is MDHEN and CDR2 is SYDVKM. V lost 6 bases and J 4 bases, leaving 13 bases between the germline ends. Written as DNA, the CDR3 is TGTGCCAGCAGCCAGAGACCTCTGGGGGCCAACGTCCTGACTTTC. Encoded protein: CASSQRPLGANVLTF. Together with reference TRBV28 and TRBJ2-6, the CDR3 gives the full variable domain: DVKVTQSSRYLVKRTGEKVFLECVQDMDHENMFWYRQDPGLGLRLIYFSYDVKMKEKGDIPEGYSVSREKKERFSLILESASTNQTSMYLCASSQRPLGANVLTFGAGSRLTVL.

This chain uses TRBV30 with TRBJ1-5; D uncertain. The CDR3 consists of 15 residues. Germline V gene sequence: CDR1 GTSNPN, CDR2 SVGIG (reference sequence). Between the trimmed V and J ends, which lost 2 bases and 0 bases, there was a span of 11 bases. The chain's CDR3 is CAWSYGGASNQPQHF. CDR3 sequence (DNA): TGTGCCTGGAGTTACGGCGGAGCTAGCAATCAGCCCCAGCATTTT. The entire variable domain, with the rest obtained from reference TRBV30 and TRBJ1-5, is as follows: SQTIHQWPATLVQPVGSPLSLECTVEGTSNPNLYWYRQAAGRGLQLLFYSVGIGQISSEVPQNLSASRPQDRQFILSSKKLLLSDSGFYLCAWSYGGASNQPQHFGDGTRLSIL.

This chain connects TRBV15 to TRBJ2-1; TRBD2 matches at 7 bases. Germline CDR1 reads LNHNV; CDR2 reads YYDKDF (reference sequence). CDR3 length: 13 residues. The V and J ends lost 0 bases and 13 bases, in that order; junction bases with no gene match: 6. The CDR3 region is CATSRDRGEGQFF. The CDR3 region has the DNA TGTGCCACCAGCAGAGATCGGGGGGAGGGCCAGTTCTTC.

The chain uses TRBV19 and TRBJ1-4; TRBD1 aligns across 8 bases. CDR3 length equals 14 residues. The germline gives CDR1 LNHDA, CDR2 SQIVND (reference sequence). J gave up 6 bases and V 8 bases, and 8 bases lay outside the gene matches. This chain's CDR3 is CASGTGGLDEKLFF. CDR3 bases: TGTGCCAGTGGAACAGGGGGACTAGATGAAAAACTGTTTTTT.

The chain recombines TRBV4-1 with TRBJ1-4; 8 bases are a match to TRBD1. Germline V CDR1 and CDR2: MGHRA, YSYEKL. The CDR3 extends over 17 amino acids. With 1 base clipped from V and 5 bases from J, the junction kept 9 bases outside the gene matches. CDR3 sequence: CASSQVGRGRRNEKLFF. The CDR3 DNA sequence: TGCGCCAGCAGCCAAGTCGGCAGGGGGCGCAGGAATGAAAAACTGTTTTTT.

The V and J genes are TRBV9 and TRBJ2-7; possible D gene TRBD1, 6 bases. The germline V and J ends were trimmed by 2 bases and 2 bases, with 14 bases remaining between them. This CDR3 has 15 residues. Looked up from germline, CDR1 is SGDLS and CDR2 is YYNGEE. CDR3 loop: CASSVSTGQPYEQYF. Written as DNA, the CDR3 is TGTGCCAGCAGCGTTTCAACCGGACAGCCCTACGAGCAGTACTTC.

V and J are TRBV3-1 (or the pseudogene TRBV3-2) and TRBJ2-6; D may be TRBD2 (6 bases). Germline CDR1 LGHDT, CDR2 YNNKEL (reference sequence). This CDR3 is 19 amino acids long. The germline V and J ends were trimmed by 4 bases and 1 base, with 20 bases remaining between them. The CDR3 is CASSPRDWTKLSGANVLTF. Written as DNA, the CDR3 is TGTGCCAGCAGCCCCCGGGACTGGACAAAACTATCTGGGGCCAACGTCCTGACTTTC.